A single sample gave rise to the 5 T cell receptor beta chains below, sequenced in a study of T cells after yellow fever vaccination. TCRdb fed the 5' RACE reads into MiXCR, producing one record per CDR3 protein. The table includes a few hundred thousand distinct CDR3 sequences, approximately 8% detected once. The specimen comprised PBMCs, sampled roughly 45 days after the first yellow fever vaccination. The receptors were gathered from a man aged 18-30 years who received the YFV17D yellow fever vaccine.

This clonotype was seen a handful of times. The chain links TRBV20-1 to TRBJ1-1; D gene unclear. This CDR3 has 13 residues. Per the germline V gene, CDR1 is DFQATT and CDR2 is SNEGSKA (reference sequence). V was trimmed by 6 bases and J by 0 bases, leaving 11 bases between them. CDR3 DNA: TGCAGTGCCTACAGCCTTTTGAACACTGAAGCTTTCTTT. Translated: CSAYSLLNTEAFF.

This sequence joins TRBV4-1 and TRBJ2-2, with 8 bases identical to TRBD2. Germline CDR1 MGHRA, CDR2 YSYEKL. The CDR3 loop spans 15 amino acids. The J segment lost 6 bases and the V segment lost 5 bases, leaving 8 bases of the junction unmatched. The CDR3 region has the DNA TGCGCCAGCAGCACCCGGGTAGCGGGGCCCGGGGAGCTGTTTTTT. The encoded protein is CASSTRVAGPGELFF.

J is TRBJ2-5 and V is TRBV2; 7 nucleotides line up with TRBD1. Germline V gene lookup returns CDR1 SNHLY and CDR2 FYNNEI. CDR3 length: 14 residues. Trimming at V came to 5 bases and at J to 5 bases, leaving 8 bases not matched to a gene. CDR3 sequence (DNA): TGTGCCAGCAGTCAGCGAGCACAGGGGGAGACCCAGTACTTC. Its translation: CASSQRAQGETQYF.

This clonotype was found a few times. The chain carries TRBV6-1 and TRBJ1-2; D unresolved. V was trimmed by 4 bases and J by 2 bases, leaving 8 bases between them. Germline lookup yields CDR1 MNHNS and CDR2 SASEGT. CDR3 length: 13 residues. The CDR3 DNA is TGTGCCAGCAGTGTCCCAGAAAACTATGGCTACACCTTC. Translating gives CASSVPENYGYTF.

In its sample, this clonotype was seen many times. V is TRBV7-6 and J is TRBJ2-1; TRBD1 matches 7 bases. V gave up 0 bases and J gave up 8 bases; unmatched junction bases: 7. CDR1 SGHVS and CDR2 FNYEAQ come from the germline V gene. The CDR3 runs 15 residues. The CDR3 nucleotides are TGTGCCAGCAGCTTAGCTACAGGGGTTGATCATGAGCAGTTCTTC. Its translation: CASSLATGVDHEQFF.